The 3 T cell receptor beta chains below come from one sample, sequenced in a study of blood T cell repertoires in COVID-19. Clones were sequenced by immunoSEQ multiplex PCR, and TCRdb holds only the in-frame ones, with some missing. The table includes 250,000 or so clones, nearly 90% detected once. The sequenced sample consisted of peripheral blood. The source is a woman aged 40 to 55 who had recovered from COVID-19.

The chain combines TRBV2 with TRBJ2-1; a weak D match, TRBD1 (6 bases). The CDR3 spans 15 residues. CDR1 and CDR2 from the germline V gene are SNHLY and FYNNEI. V lost 1 base to trimming and J lost 0 bases, with 7 bases between them. The CDR3 DNA reads TGTGCCAGCAGTGAAGTAGGGGGCTCCTACAATGAGCAGTTCTTC. This sequence encodes CASSEVGGSYNEQFF.

The chain employs TRBV6-1 and TRBJ2-3, with TRBD2 identical over 10 bases. Germline CDR1 reads MNHNS; CDR2 reads SASEGT. Unmatched junction bases numbered 12, after V lost 3 bases and J lost 6 bases. The CDR3 totals 17 residues. CDR3 region: CASSDTQAAGGWDTQYF. In DNA form, the CDR3 reads TGTGCCAGCAGTGATACGCAAGCAGCGGGGGGGTGGGATACGCAGTATTTT.

The chain couples TRBV18 to TRBJ2-5; no clear D gene. Germline V lookup: CDR1 KGHSH, CDR2 LQKENI. Trimming removed 3 bases from V and 5 bases from J, with 13 bases in between. The CDR3 loop spans 14 amino acids. For the CDR3, the DNA is TGTGCCAGCTCACCCCAATACAGTTCGGAGACCCAGTACTTC. Encoded protein: CASSPQYSSETQYF.